Here is one TCR beta chain with its context. What it recognizes is unknown. The data were taken from a study of Ad26.COV2.S vaccination and SARS-CoV-2 variants. Notes on the study in general: Placebo recipients trailed vaccine recipients in spike-specific TCR breadth. Substantial post-vaccination breadth of spike-specific CD8+ and CD4+ T cell responses was reported. Breadth and depth estimates from TCRs may understate total T cell responses.

Germline V gives CDR1 ENHRY, CDR2 SYGVKD. V shed 0 bases and J shed 3 bases, with 10 bases lying between them. The length of the CDR3 is 15 residues. TCRdb keeps only in-frame clones here, not all; method: immunoSEQ multiplex PCR. This table has about 100,000 clones, about 78% appearing once. The sample consisted of peripheral blood, taken after recovery from COVID-19. This TCR was recovered from a human donor who had recovered from COVID-19. The V call is TRBV10-3, the J call TRBJ2-3, with TRBD1 as a possible D gene (6 bases). DNA of the CDR3: TGTGCCATCAGTGAGTCGACAGGAGCTACAGATACGCAGTATTTT. Translation gives CAISESTGATDTQYF.